This TCR beta chain was sequenced for a study of cytomegalovirus exposure and HLA in healthy donors. The PCR used 60 Vbeta and 13 Jbeta primers. Assay: immunoSEQ multiplex PCR; the TCRdb copy retains only in-frame clones and omits some. This table holds some 190,000 clones, over 80% found once. The V and J ends lost 0 bases and 4 bases, in that order; junction bases with no gene match: 16. The germline gives CDR1 MGHRA, CDR2 YSYEKL. The CDR3 extends over 19 amino acids. The study, taken as a whole, reports: A later analysis appeared to link common viral pathogens to several of the most significant clusters.

Note on this clone: Its antigen is unidentified.

The chain joins TRBV4-1 to TRBJ2-5, with 8 bases matching TRBD2. The sequenced sample was PBMCs. The clonotype was recovered from a boy younger than 10 in good health and CMV-seronegative. CDR3 in DNA: TGCGCCAGCAGCCAAGAGCTGAACGTGGTAGCGGGATCGCTAGAGACCCAGTACTTC. It translates to CASSQELNVVAGSLETQYF.